These 2 T cell receptor beta chains came from one sample sequenced in a study of OX40 agonist ivuxolimab in advanced cancers. Some clones are missing from TCRdb's copy, which holds only in-frame ones; the method was immunoSEQ multiplex PCR. This table holds tens of thousands of clones, around 90% found once. The sequencing here drew on CD4+ or CD8+ T cells sorted from blood, taken in a trial of the OX40 agonist ivuxolimab. All receptors come from an adult with an advanced solid tumor such as melanoma, head and neck, liver or kidney cancer.

The sample holds a few counts of this clone. This sequence joins TRBV4-2 and TRBJ2-3; 7 nucleotides line up with TRBD2. CDR1 LGHNA and CDR2 YNFKEQ come from the germline V gene. Germline trimming cut 1 base from V and 1 base from J; bases unmatched to any gene: 2. This CDR3 contains 15 residues. CDR3 residues: CASSQVAGGTDTQYF. The DNA of the CDR3 is TGTGCCAGCAGCCAAGTCGCGGGAGGCACAGATACGCAGTATTTT.

This chain joins TRBV28 and TRBJ1-1; maybe TRBD1 (6 bases). Trimming stripped 6 bases from V and 6 bases from J, with 14 bases between. Germline CDR1 and CDR2: MDHEN and SYDVKM. This CDR3 is built from 13 residues. For the CDR3, the DNA is TGTGCCAGCAGCCTCGGGGGCTACCCTGAAGCTTTCTTT. Its protein product is CASSLGGYPEAFF.